Presented here are 17 T cell receptor beta chains from one specimen sequenced in a study of blood T cell repertoires in COVID-19. Libraries were prepared by immunoSEQ multiplex PCR; TCRdb keeps only in-frame clonotypes and omits some of them. The sample lists a few hundred thousand clones, roughly 89% seen once, with less than 2% in the top ten. Input material: PBMCs or T cells enriched from blood (not recorded which). These receptors all stem from a young woman who had recovered from COVID-19.

This chain connects TRBV9 to TRBJ2-7; maybe TRBD1 (5 bases). Germline CDR1 and CDR2: SGDLS and YYNGEE. V gave up 4 bases and J gave up 6 bases, with 14 bases separating them. The CDR3 has 13 amino acids. DNA for the CDR3: TGTGCCAGCAGCAGGACCCCAGGGATCGAGCAGTACTTC. This encodes CASSRTPGIEQYF.

This chain joins TRBV6-5 and TRBJ1-2; D is unclear. V gave up 6 bases and J gave up 3 bases, with 8 bases separating them. The CDR3 length is 12 residues. Germline lookup yields CDR1 MNHEY and CDR2 SVGAGI. The CDR3 region is CASSEVDYGYTF. In DNA, the CDR3 is TGTGCCAGCAGCGAGGTCGACTATGGCTACACCTTC.

This chain uses TRBV20-1 with TRBJ1-3; D remains unclear. V lost 3 bases to trimming and J lost 2 bases, with 8 bases between them. This CDR3 spans 13 amino acids. The germline V gene encodes CDR1 DFQATT and CDR2 SNEGSKA (reference sequence). The CDR3 nucleotides read TGCAGTGCTAGTGAGAGGGCTGGAAACACCATATATTTT. It codes for CSASERAGNTIYF.

This sequence joins TRBV5-6 and TRBJ1-2, with a weak D call TRBD1 (6 bases). The V gene's germline CDR1 is SGHDT and CDR2 YYEEEE. Trimming cost V 4 bases and J 3 bases, with 13 bases left between them. The CDR3 covers 14 residues. CDR3 sequence: CASSRTGGDYGYTF. The CDR3 coding sequence is TGTGCCAGCAGCCGTACGGGGGGCGACTATGGCTACACCTTC.

This clone was seen only once. The CDR3 is CASRAGVTEAFF. The DNA of the CDR3 is TGTGCCTCAAGGGCCGGGGTCACTGAAGCTTTCTTT. V is TRBV19 and J is TRBJ1-1, with no clear D. The CDR3 runs to 12 residues. V lost 11 bases and J lost 4, with 14 bases in between. The germline gives CDR1 LNHDA, CDR2 SQIVND (reference sequence).

The V call is TRBV4-1, the J call TRBJ2-7, with D unclear. Germline V gives CDR1 MGHRA, CDR2 YSYEKL. V lost 1 base and J lost 0, with 13 bases in between. The length of the CDR3 is 16 residues. CDR3 loop: CASSQVSARGSYEQYF. The DNA for the CDR3 is TGCGCCAGCAGCCAAGTGTCAGCACGCGGCTCCTACGAGCAGTACTTC.

J is TRBJ2-2 and V is TRBV28, with TRBD2 identical over 13 bases. The CDR3 length is 16 residues. J lost 6 bases, V lost 5 bases, and 6 bases had no gene match. Germline assignment: CDR1 MDHEN and CDR2 SYDVKM. The CDR3 DNA sequence: TGTGCCAGCAGTCCCGGACTAGCGGGGGCCCCCGGGGAGCTGTTTTTT. Amino acids: CASSPGLAGAPGELFF.

The V gene is TRBV9, the J gene TRBJ1-1, with D perhaps matching TRBD1 (5 bases). Germline V gene lookup returns CDR1 SGDLS and CDR2 YYNGEE. V was clipped by 4 bases and J by 3 bases, with 16 bases between them. This CDR3 spans 15 amino acids. CDR3 nucleotide sequence: TGTGCCAGCAGCTCACCTGATCGGGGGGACACTGAAGCTTTCTTT. Amino acid sequence: CASSSPDRGDTEAFF.

This chain connects TRBV11-2 to TRBJ2-3, with 12 bases that match TRBD2. The junction had 1 base not matched to a gene; V was cut back by 1 base and J by 2 bases. Germline V gene sequence: CDR1 SGHAT, CDR2 FQNNGV. This CDR3 spans 16 amino acids. The CDR3 protein is CASSLGTSGITDTQYF. CDR3 DNA sequence: TGTGCCAGCAGCTTAGGGACTAGCGGGATCACAGATACGCAGTATTTT.

The chain carries TRBV19 and TRBJ2-1, with D possibly being TRBD2 (5 bases). The V end was cut by 5 bases, the J end by 9 bases, with 11 bases between. From germline, CDR1 is LNHDA and CDR2 SQIVND (reference sequence). The length of the CDR3 is 12 residues. CDR3 in amino acids: CASSVSGFEQFF. CDR3 in DNA: TGTGCCAGTAGTGTCTCGGGGTTTGAGCAGTTCTTC. The full variable domain, with the rest looked up from reference TRBV19 and TRBJ2-1, is DGGITQSPKYLFRKEGQNVTLSCEQNLNHDAMYWYRQDPGQGLRLIYYSQIVNDFQKGDIAEGYSVSREKKESFPLTVTSAQKNPTAFYLCASSVSGFEQFFGPGTRLTVL.

The rearrangement links TRBV2 to TRBJ1-2, with 10 bases fitting TRBD1. The V gene's germline CDR1 is SNHLY and CDR2 FYNNEI. There are 14 residues in the CDR3. The V and J ends lost 5 bases and 9 bases, in that order; junction bases with no gene match: 9. The chain's CDR3 is CASSWGQGLTSYTF. Written as DNA, the CDR3 is TGTGCCAGCAGTTGGGGACAGGGGTTGACGAGCTACACCTTC.

The genes are TRBV11-2 and TRBJ2-7, with a weak D call TRBD1 (5 bases). Germline-derived CDR1 and CDR2 are SGHAT and FQNNGV. V was cut by 5 bases and J by 0 bases, with 17 bases left in between. This CDR3 comprises 16 residues. CDR3 DNA: TGTGCCAGCAGCCCAGAGACAGATTTAAGCTCCTACGAGCAGTACTTC. It codes for CASSPETDLSSYEQYF. The whole variable domain, filled in from reference TRBV11-2 and TRBJ2-7, reads EAGVAQSPRYKIIEKRQSVAFWCNPISGHATLYWYQQILGQGPKLLIQFQNNGVVDDSQLPKDRFSAERLKGVDSTLKIQPAKLEDSAVYLCASSPETDLSSYEQYFGPGTRLTVT.

J is TRBJ1-1 and V is TRBV20-1, with D perhaps TRBD1 (6 bases). CDR1 is DFQATT and CDR2 is SNEGSKA in the germline V gene (reference sequence). The CDR3 sequence is 11 residues long. The CDR3 coding sequence is TGCGTGGGACACTTGAACACTGAAGCTTTCTTT. This gives the protein CVGHLNTEAFF.

This chain connects TRBV4-2 to TRBJ1-2; 7 nucleotides agree with TRBD1. The trim removed 5 bases at V and 6 bases at J, leaving 12 bases unmatched. CDR3 size: 15 residues. Looked up from germline, CDR1 is LGHNA and CDR2 is YNFKEQ. CDR3 in amino acids: CASSESEGARDGYTF. The CDR3 DNA sequence: TGTGCCAGCAGCGAAAGCGAGGGGGCGCGGGATGGCTACACCTTC.

The gene calls are TRBV5-1 and TRBJ1-2, with D possibly TRBD1 on 5 matching bases. CDR3 size: 12 residues. The V end lost 4 bases, the J end lost 2 bases, and 6 bases lay between the germline ends. The germline gives CDR1 SGHRS, CDR2 YFSETQ. The CDR3 sequence is CASSQGNYGYTF. In DNA form, the CDR3 reads TGCGCCAGCAGCCAGGGAAACTATGGCTACACCTTC.

The chain has TRBV30 and TRBJ1-1, with 7 bases matching TRBD1. Germline V lookup: CDR1 GTSNPN, CDR2 SVGIG (reference sequence). Unmatched junction bases numbered 4, after V lost 3 bases and J lost 3 bases. The CDR3 spans 13 residues. The CDR3: CAWRNGQDTEAFF. CDR3 DNA sequence: TGTGCCTGGAGGAATGGACAGGACACTGAAGCTTTCTTT.

V gene TRBV27 combines with J gene TRBJ1-2; D gene unclear. CDR3 length: 17 amino acids. V was cut by 2 bases and J by 4 bases, with 20 bases left in between. CDR1 MNHEY and CDR2 SMNVEV come from the germline V gene (reference sequence). Here the CDR3 DNA reads TGTGCCAGCAGTTTAGATACAGCGGCAGGACTCATCTATGGCTACACCTTC. Translated: CASSLDTAAGLIYGYTF.